The T cell receptor beta chain under discussion was sequenced for a study of blood T cells in healthy people across ages (dated by TCRdb to between 2014 and 2017). General notes on the study: In model experiments, roughly one uniquely barcoded TCR beta cDNA molecule per two T cells was captured by template switching. Using deep sequencing normalized with unique cDNA molecular identifiers, the study measured how TCR beta repertoire diversity changes with age. The donors were split into four age groups: young (average around 17 years), middle-aged (about 40), aged (62) and long-lived (approximately 80). Donors of different ages were randomly distributed across sequencing lanes to avoid experimental bias. The study analyzed two additional independent replicas of 1 million unique cDNA reads from the same blood draw for two donors, one aged 18 to 30 and one aged 80 or older.

The paper's findings and limits, for the study overall: There was a strong correlation between observed TCR beta diversity and the percentage of naive T cells measured by flow cytometry. Because the CMV infection status of the donors was unknown, age-related changes in expanded clonotypes may potentially have been confounded. Compared with the aged group, the long-lived group had more naive CD4+ T cells, fewer expanded clones and increased TCR diversity, suggesting age selection. Estimates of total diversity based on one million sequenced T cells were considered lower bounds and underestimates. Because profiling used bulk unsorted PBMCs, naive and antigen-experienced compartments could not be compared conclusively. Observed TCR beta diversity per million T cells fell roughly linearly with age, and a significant reduction was already apparent by age around 40.

The library relied on 5' RACE. The sequencing machine was an Illumina HiSeq 2500. A second roughly 7 to 11 cycle PCR used a sample-barcoded 5' primer and a J-beta primer mix. A template-switch 5' adaptor carrying 12 random nucleotides introduced a unique molecular identifier onto each TCR beta cDNA molecule. Each sample yielded at least 3 million CDR3-containing paired-end reads. The Mint cDNA synthesis kit, primed by a TRBC-specific oligonucleotide, was used to synthesize first-strand cDNA from all RNA. Following uracil-DNA glycosylase treatment, all cDNA underwent a first 18-cycle PCR with the universal primers M1SS and BC2_uni_R. For the original study's pipeline: Each sample was normalized by randomly selecting 1 million high-quality reads, each carrying a distinct molecular identifier. Instead of being binned into consensus sequences, reads that shared molecular identifiers were thrown out. CDR3 identification, clonotype clustering and error correction used MiTCR with a Q25 quality threshold and the strictest error-elimination algorithm. Lower-bound total TCR beta diversity was estimated with a nonparametric unseen species model using Euler transformation. TCRdb took the public reads, trimmed them with fastp at Q25, ran MiXCR for clone calling and kept in-frame beta chains. Identical CDR3 protein sequences are pooled into one entry, listed with their most common genes and DNA. These V and J calls rely on TCRdb rather than the paper's analysis. The sample has roughly 830,000 distinct CDR3 sequences on record, 62% of them singletons. The top ten constitute roughly a quarter of the sample.

Systemically healthy Caucasian individuals from Russia, approximately 39 in total and aged roughly 6 to 100 years, were included as donors. About 9.8 milliliters of peripheral blood were drawn from each donor into EDTA-treated Vacutainer tubes. PBMCs were isolated by Ficoll-Paque density-gradient centrifugation, with at least 6 million obtained per sample. Total RNA, at least 6 micrograms per sample, was extracted from PBMCs with Trizol reagent. Naive CD45RAhigh/CD27high T cell percentages were measured by flow cytometry on a PBMC aliquot from every donor. The CDR3 numbers 13 residues from cysteine through phenylalanine. The kept DNA is CDR3 alone, 39 bases in frame from the first base. From a lookup of the germline V gene, CDR1 and CDR2 are SQVTM and ANQGSEA. At the junction V is shortened by 4 bases and J by 2 bases, with 10 bases in between. As for this clonotype: This receptor's antigen is unknown. No per-base quality is available; no much larger clone lies one base away.

The material sequenced was blood. The sequence is built from TRBV29-1 and TRBJ2-3, and TRBD2 may be the D gene, going by 6 matching bases. The source of this sequence is a man aged 25-40 years in good health. The nucleotide sequence is TGCAGCGTTGTGCGGGATTCCACAGATACGCAGTATTTT. It codes for CSVVRDSTDTQYF.